This T cell receptor (beta chain) appears in the sequencing data of a study of immune cell composition in non-small cell lung cancer. Some clones are missing from TCRdb's copy, which holds only in-frame ones; the method was immunoSEQ multiplex PCR. Here the sample spans fewer than 4,000 clones, 65% to 85% being singletons. Trimming took 5 bases from V and 0 from J, leaving 13 bases between them. This CDR3 has 16 residues. Germline V gene sequence: CDR1 SEHNR, CDR2 FQNEAQ (reference sequence). V usage is TRBV7-9 and J usage is TRBJ2-2; tentative D call: TRBD2 (5 bases). The specimen sequenced was lung tumor tissue. The source of this sequence is a human donor with non-small cell lung cancer. The CDR3 DNA reads as TGTGCCAGCAGCCCAGCGGTCCAGACGAACACCGGGGAGCTGTTTTTT. Protein: CASSPAVQTNTGELFF.